These T cell receptor beta chains were read from a single sample in a study of siplizumab effects on memory and regulatory T cells. Repertoires were generated with immunoSEQ multiplex PCR, while TCRdb's copy carries only in-frame clones and drops some. This table holds roughly 100,000 clones, about 93% found once. The sample taken for sequencing was CD4+ T cells sorted from blood. These receptors were collected from a human donor in good health. Both conserved end residues are part of each CDR3. The order of the fields is V gene, clone size, D gene, J gene, CDR3 protein, CDR3 DNA. A D gene is named only where the DNA matches it firmly. Clone size, where shown, is once, few, many, or a class for clones that have expanded.

V: TRBV25-1
size: .
D: TRBD2
J: TRBJ2-7
CDR3: CASTGAGGRYEQYF
DNA: TGTGCCAGCACTGGAGCGGGAGGGCGGTACGAGCAGTACTTC

V: TRBV11-3
size: .
D: TRBD1
J: TRBJ2-1
CDR3: CASSLTGPYNEQFF
DNA: TGTGCCAGCAGCTTGACAGGGCCCTACAATGAGCAGTTCTTC

V: TRBV11-2
size: .
D: .
J: TRBJ2-7
CDR3: CASSLVGGNGYEQYF
DNA: TGTGCCAGCAGCTTAGTCGGGGGTAATGGATACGAGCAGTACTTC

V: TRBV5-1
size: .
D: TRBD2
J: TRBJ2-1
CDR3: CASSLGRLAGDVNEQFF
DNA: TGCGCCAGCAGCTTGGGACGACTAGCGGGAGATGTCAATGAGCAGTTCTTC

V: TRBV11-3
size: .
D: .
J: TRBJ2-1
CDR3: CASSLGGYTYNEQFF
DNA: TGTGCCAGCAGCCTTGGGGGATACACCTACAATGAGCAGTTCTTC

V: TRBV2
size: .
D: TRBD1
J: TRBJ2-7
CDR3: CASSPDRGRSYEQYF
DNA: TGTGCCAGCAGTCCAGACAGGGGGCGATCCTACGAGCAGTACTTC

V: TRBV28
size: .
D: .
J: TRBJ2-5
CDR3: CASSLIETQYF
DNA: TGTGCCAGCAGTTTAATTGAGACCCAGTACTTC

V: TRBV6-4
size: .
D: TRBD1
J: TRBJ1-1
CDR3: CARPPGTGVRFDTEAFF
DNA: TGTGCCAGGCCCCCCGGGACAGGGGTCCGTTTTGACACTGAAGCTTTCTTT

V: TRBV6-1
size: .
D: .
J: TRBJ1-1
CDR3: CASRIGEAGTEAFF
DNA: TGTGCCAGCAGGATAGGGGAAGCGGGCACTGAAGCTTTCTTT

V: TRBV27
size: .
D: TRBD2
J: TRBJ2-5
CDR3: CASSLWGGQETQYF
DNA: TGTGCCAGCAGTTTATGGGGGGGGCAAGAGACCCAGTACTTC

V: TRBV30
size: once
D: .
J: TRBJ1-1
CDR3: CAWSALGGAFF
DNA: TGTGCCTGGAGTGCGCTTGGTGGAGCTTTCTTT

V: TRBV29-1
size: .
D: .
J: TRBJ1-2
CDR3: CSVDSSVGNYGYTF
DNA: TGCAGCGTTGATTCCAGTGTGGGTAACTATGGCTACACCTTC

V: TRBV7-2
size: .
D: .
J: TRBJ1-1
CDR3: CASSLVSAANEAFF
DNA: TGTGCCAGCAGCTTAGTTTCGGCGGCAAATGAAGCTTTCTTT